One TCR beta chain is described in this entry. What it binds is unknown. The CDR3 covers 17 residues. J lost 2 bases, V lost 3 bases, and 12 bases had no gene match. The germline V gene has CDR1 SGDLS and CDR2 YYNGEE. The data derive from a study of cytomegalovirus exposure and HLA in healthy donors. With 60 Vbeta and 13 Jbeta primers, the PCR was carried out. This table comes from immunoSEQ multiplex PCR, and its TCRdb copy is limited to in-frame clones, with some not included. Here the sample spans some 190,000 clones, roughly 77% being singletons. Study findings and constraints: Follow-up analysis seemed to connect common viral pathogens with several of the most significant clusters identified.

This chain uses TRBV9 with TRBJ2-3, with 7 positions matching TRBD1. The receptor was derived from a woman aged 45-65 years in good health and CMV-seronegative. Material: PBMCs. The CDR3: CASSGGPQGPTTDTQYF. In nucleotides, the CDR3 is TGTGCCAGCAGCGGAGGACCACAGGGGCCCACCACAGATACGCAGTATTTT. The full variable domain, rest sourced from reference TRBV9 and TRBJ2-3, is DSGVTQTPKHLITATGQRVTLRCSPRSGDLSVYWYQQSLDQGLQFLIQYYNGEERAKGNILERFSAQQFPDLHSELNLSSLELGDSALYFCASSGGPQGPTTDTQYFGPGTRLTVL.